One and the same sample provided the 16 T cell receptor beta chains below, sequenced in a study of early T cells in non-severe SARS-CoV-2 infection. TCRdb analysed the 5' RACE reads with MiXCR anew, one entry per CDR3 protein. There are roughly 100,000 distinct CDR3 sequences in the sample; around 12% occur only once, and roughly 6.2% lies in the top ten. Sequenced: whole blood. The receptors were gathered from an adult who was a healthcare worker with PCR-confirmed SARS-CoV-2 infection or an uninfected control (not recorded which).

V gene TRBV18 combines with J gene TRBJ2-1, with D possibly matching TRBD1 (5 bases). Trimming cost V 3 bases and J 1 base, with 10 bases left between them. CDR1 is KGHSH and CDR2 is LQKENI in the germline V gene. The CDR3 length is 15 residues. The CDR3 here is CASSPGSGSYNEQFF. The CDR3 DNA reads as TGTGCCAGCTCACCGGGCTCAGGGTCCTACAATGAGCAGTTCTTC.

This clonotype occurred many times. The rearrangement links TRBV10-2 to TRBJ2-7, with a weak D call TRBD2 (5 bases). Per germline, CDR1 WSHSY and CDR2 SAAADI. Deletions cut 4 bases from V and 6 bases from J, with 7 bases between. CDR3 length: 11 amino acids. The CDR3, as DNA: TGCGCCAGCAGTGGTGGGAGCGAGCAGTACTTC. Protein sequence: CASSGGSEQYF.

In its sample, this clonotype was seen many times. CDR3 amino acids: CASSSLNEQFF. CDR3 nucleotide sequence: TGTGCCAGCAGTTCCTTAAATGAGCAGTTCTTC. The chain couples TRBV6-6 to TRBJ2-1; D gene uncertain. The V end was cut by 4 bases, the J end by 7 bases, with 5 bases between. The CDR3 is made up of 11 amino acids. From germline, CDR1 is MNHNY and CDR2 SVGAGI (reference sequence).

This clonotype was picked up many times. The chain is built from TRBV7-2 and TRBJ2-5, with D possibly matching TRBD2 (5 bases). The germline V gene encodes CDR1 SGHTA and CDR2 FQGNSA. The V end lost 4 bases, the J end lost 5 bases, and 17 bases lay between the germline ends. The CDR3 extends over 15 amino acids. The CDR3 DNA follows: TGTGCCAGCAGCTCCGAGGGTATAGGCACCGAGACCCAGTACTTC. Protein product: CASSSEGIGTETQYF.

This clonotype was counted only a few times. V is TRBV6-5 and J is TRBJ1-6, with 7 nucleotides matching TRBD1. The ends lost 6 bases at V and 7 bases at J; junction bases unmatched: 9. The CDR3 extends over 15 amino acids. In germline, CDR1 is MNHEY, CDR2 SVGAGI. The CDR3 sequence is CASSRRDRDNSPLHF. The CDR3 region has the DNA TGTGCCAGCAGCCGCCGGGACAGAGACAATTCACCCCTCCACTTT.

This clonotype came up many times. The CDR3 here is CSARVFDRVGEQYF. DNA for the CDR3: TGCAGTGCTAGAGTATTTGACAGGGTTGGCGAGCAGTACTTC. The rearrangement uses TRBV20-1 and TRBJ2-7; 7 bases map to TRBD1. This CDR3 is built from 14 residues. V was clipped by 1 base and J by 6 bases; unmatched bases: 9. Germline CDR1 DFQATT, CDR2 SNEGSKA (reference sequence).

For the CDR3, the DNA is TGTGCCACCAGTGATTGGCAGACAGGGTTTCACGGCTACACCTTC. This gives the protein CATSDWQTGFHGYTF. The V gene is TRBV24-1, the J gene TRBJ1-2, with 7 bases matching TRBD1. CDR1 and CDR2 from the germline V gene are KGHDR and SFDVKD. V was clipped by 2 bases and J by 8 bases; unmatched bases: 10. CDR3 length equals 15 residues.

This clonotype was counted a few times. V and J are TRBV7-9 and TRBJ1-4; D not resolved. This CDR3 comprises 15 residues. V lost 1 base, J lost 1 base, and 7 bases lay in between. CDR1 and CDR2 from the germline V gene are SEHNR and FQNEAQ (reference sequence). CDR3 protein: CASSLEMGTNEKLFF. For the CDR3, the DNA is TGTGCCAGCAGCTTAGAGATGGGAACTAATGAAAAACTGTTTTTT.

This clonotype occurred many times. V gene TRBV20-1 combines with J gene TRBJ2-3, with 7 bases lining up with TRBD2. V trimming: 2 bases; J trimming: 1 base; junction bases outside the gene matches: 0. Germline assignment: CDR1 DFQATT and CDR2 SNEGSKA (reference sequence). The CDR3 consists of 13 residues. The CDR3 protein is CSARTSGTDTQYF. The CDR3 region has the DNA TGCAGTGCTAGAACTAGCGGCACAGATACGCAGTATTTT.

This clonotype was counted only a few times. The J gene is TRBJ2-1, the V gene TRBV7-9, with 16 bases aligning to TRBD2. The CDR3 runs 16 residues. CDR1 SEHNR and CDR2 FQNEAQ come from the germline V gene (reference sequence). The ends lost 5 bases at V and 4 bases at J; junction bases unmatched: 2. The chain's CDR3 is CASSVGLAGGYNEQFF. The CDR3 nucleotides read TGTGCCAGCAGCGTGGGACTAGCGGGAGGGTACAATGAGCAGTTCTTC.

The chain combines TRBV9 with TRBJ2-7; TRBD1 or TRBD2 may be the D gene (5 bases each). The V gene lost 3 bases and the J gene lost 0 bases, with 13 bases spanning the gap. The CDR3 loop spans 15 amino acids. Germline V gives CDR1 SGDLS, CDR2 YYNGEE. The CDR3 DNA reads as TGTGCCAGCAGCGCCGGGACGGGCGGCTCCTACGAGCAGTACTTC. The encoded protein is CASSAGTGGSYEQYF.

This clonotype was detected many times. The chain recombines TRBV7-2 with TRBJ2-3; 8 bases are a match to TRBD2. From germline, CDR1 is SGHTA and CDR2 FQGNSA. Trimming removed 8 bases from V and 5 bases from J; junction bases left unmatched: 12. The length of the CDR3 is 15 residues. The CDR3 reads CASPKGREVVDTQYF. The CDR3 coding sequence is TGTGCCAGCCCCAAAGGGCGGGAGGTAGTAGATACGCAGTATTTT.

This clonotype was seen at least ten times. V gene TRBV12-3 or TRBV12-4 combines with J gene TRBJ1-5, with no clear D. V shed 4 bases and J shed 7 bases, with 11 bases lying between them. The CDR3 runs 13 residues. CDR3 sequence (DNA): TGTGCCAGCAGTTACCGTCGTGAGCAGCCCCAGCATTTT. Protein sequence: CASSYRREQPQHF.

This clonotype has more than one count but fewer than ten. The chain uses TRBV19 and TRBJ2-7, with 7 positions matching TRBD2. V dropped 2 bases and J dropped 4; count of bases not matched to a gene: 5. Germline V gene lookup returns CDR1 LNHDA and CDR2 SQIVND (reference sequence). The CDR3 totals 14 residues. CDR3 residues: CASSIQAGVYEQYF. The CDR3 DNA follows: TGTGCCAGTAGTATACAGGCGGGAGTTTACGAGCAGTACTTC.

This clonotype was counted a few times. DNA for the CDR3: TGTGCCAGCAGCGTTGGACCGAACTATGGCTACACCTTC. Encoded protein: CASSVGPNYGYTF. The chain carries TRBV7-2 and TRBJ1-2; no clear D gene. Trimming shortened V by 5 bases and J by 2 bases, and 9 bases separated the two germline ends. The CDR3 runs to 13 residues. The germline V gene has CDR1 SGHTA and CDR2 FQGNSA.

This clonotype was seen many times. This rearrangement joins TRBV6-4 to TRBJ2-3, with 9 bases identical to TRBD2. V lost 4 bases, J lost 4 bases, and 6 bases stayed unmatched. The germline V gene has CDR1 MRHNA and CDR2 SNTAGT. The CDR3 totals 15 residues. In DNA, the CDR3 is TGTGCCAGCAGTGCGGTAGCGGGAGCGTCAGATACGCAGTATTTT. Protein sequence: CASSAVAGASDTQYF.